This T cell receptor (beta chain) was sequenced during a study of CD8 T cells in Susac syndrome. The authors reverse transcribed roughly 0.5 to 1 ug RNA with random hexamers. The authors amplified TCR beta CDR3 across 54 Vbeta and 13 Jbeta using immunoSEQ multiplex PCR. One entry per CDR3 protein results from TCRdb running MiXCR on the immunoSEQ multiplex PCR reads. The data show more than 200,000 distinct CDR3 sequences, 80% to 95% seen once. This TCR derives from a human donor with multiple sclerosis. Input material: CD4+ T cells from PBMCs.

CDR3: CASSQDLVGGHEQFF. The CDR3 DNA is TGTGCCAGCAGCCAAGACCTAGTGGGAGGACATGAGCAGTTCTTC. The chain uses TRBV3-1 and TRBJ2-1; D may be TRBD2 (6 bases). Germline assignment: CDR1 LGHDT and CDR2 YNNKEL (reference sequence). The CDR3 is 15 amino acids. The V gene lost 0 bases and the J gene lost 8 bases, with 14 bases spanning the gap.